Below are 9 T cell receptor beta chains sequenced from a single sample in a study of shared clonotypes between healthy human individuals. The method was immunoSEQ multiplex PCR; TCRdb's version includes in-frame clones alone and lacks a portion of them. The sample holds about 2,500,000 clones, approximately 92% seen once. The sample was naive CD4+ T cells sorted from blood. Noted subset: CD45RA+ positively selected. The receptor set was obtained from a man aged 18 to 29 in good health.

The chain carries TRBV27 and TRBJ2-7; D gene uncertain. V lost 3 bases to trimming and J lost 7 bases, with 13 bases between them. Germline V gives CDR1 MNHEY, CDR2 SMNVEV (reference sequence). The CDR3 runs 13 residues. CDR3 residues: CASSFGFPGEQYF. CDR3 sequence (DNA): TGTGCCAGCAGTTTTGGATTTCCCGGGGAGCAGTACTTC.

This sequence joins TRBV6-1 and TRBJ2-7; TRBD1 aligns across 8 bases. The germline gives CDR1 MNHNS, CDR2 SASEGT. The ends lost 4 bases at V and 4 bases at J; junction bases unmatched: 9. CDR3 length equals 15 residues. The CDR3 spells CASSVQQGASYEQYF. CDR3 nucleotides: TGTGCCAGCAGTGTGCAGCAGGGGGCAAGTTACGAGCAGTACTTC.

The chain is built from TRBV27 and TRBJ1-4; a possible D gene is TRBD1 (5 bases). This CDR3 is built from 14 residues. Per the germline V gene, CDR1 is MNHEY and CDR2 is SMNVEV (reference sequence). With 6 bases removed from V and 7 bases from J, the gap between germline ends came to 15 bases. As DNA, the CDR3 is TGTGCCAGCAGGAACAGGACATCCGGTGAAAAACTGTTTTTT. This sequence encodes CASRNRTSGEKLFF.

J is TRBJ2-3 and V is TRBV6-5, with D hard to call. CDR1 and CDR2 from the germline V gene are MNHEY and SVGAGI. The CDR3 is 15 amino acids. The V and J ends lost 8 bases and 3 bases respectively, with 18 bases between them. CDR3 nucleotides: TGTGCCAGCGGACGGAGTGCGGCAGAAACAGATACGCAGTATTTT. Translation: CASGRSAAETDTQYF.

The chain combines TRBV7-9 with TRBJ2-5; 10 bases align to TRBD2. The CDR3 has 18 amino acids. Germline values: CDR1 SEHNR, CDR2 FQNEAQ (reference sequence). V shed 4 bases, J shed 0 bases, and the junction held 11 bases outside the gene matches. CDR3 DNA sequence: TGTGCCAGCAGCTATTTCTGGCGGCTAGCGGGAGACCAAGAGACCCAGTACTTC. This sequence encodes CASSYFWRLAGDQETQYF. The full variable domain, with the rest looked up from reference TRBV7-9 and TRBJ2-5, is DTGVSQNPRHKITKRGQNVTFRCDPISEHNRLYWYRQTLGQGPEFLTYFQNEAQLEKSRLLSDRFSAERPKGSFSTLEIQRTEQGDSAMYLCASSYFWRLAGDQETQYFGPGTRLLVL.

This clone came up a few times. Other DNA sequences within the sample encode an identical CDR3. The V and J genes are TRBV19 and TRBJ1-5, with D possibly TRBD1 on 6 matching bases. The CDR3 sequence is 13 residues long. V gave up 9 bases and J gave up 2 bases, with 11 bases separating them. Germline V CDR1 and CDR2: LNHDA, SQIVND (reference sequence). This CDR3 reads CASQDSGNQPQHF. CDR3 nucleotides: TGTGCCAGCCAGGACAGCGGCAATCAGCCCCAGCATTTT.

The rearrangement links TRBV11-2 to TRBJ1-1; D is undetermined. This CDR3 comprises 13 residues. Germline CDR1 and CDR2: SGHAT and FQNNGV. V lost 8 bases to trimming and J lost 2 bases, with 12 bases between them. The CDR3 protein is CASSGKGNTEAFF. DNA of the CDR3: TGTGCCAGCTCCGGAAAGGGAAACACTGAAGCTTTCTTT.

This clone was seen a handful of times. V usage is TRBV18 and J usage is TRBJ1-1; TRBD1 is a possible D gene (5 bases). Between the trimmed V and J ends, which lost 3 bases and 1 base, there was a span of 12 bases. Germline CDR1 is KGHSH and CDR2 is LQKENI. The CDR3 totals 15 residues. CDR3 loop: CASSPLAQGNTEAFF. Written as DNA, the CDR3 is TGTGCCAGCTCACCGTTGGCCCAGGGGAACACTGAAGCTTTCTTT. The full variable domain, rest sourced from reference TRBV18 and TRBJ1-1, is NAGVMQNPRHLVRRRGQEARLRCSPMKGHSHVYWYRQLPEEGLKFMVYLQKENIIDESGMPKERFSAEFPKEGPSILRIQQVVRGDSAAYFCASSPLAQGNTEAFFGQGTRLTVV.

V is TRBV30 and J is TRBJ2-2; 10 bases are a match to TRBD2. This CDR3 comprises 17 residues. With V trimmed by 4 bases and J by 0 bases, 8 bases remained unmatched. CDR1 GTSNPN and CDR2 SVGIG come from the germline V gene (reference sequence). DNA of the CDR3: TGTGCCTGGAACCCGAGCGGGGGGGTACCGAACACCGGGGAGCTGTTTTTT. Protein product: CAWNPSGGVPNTGELFF.